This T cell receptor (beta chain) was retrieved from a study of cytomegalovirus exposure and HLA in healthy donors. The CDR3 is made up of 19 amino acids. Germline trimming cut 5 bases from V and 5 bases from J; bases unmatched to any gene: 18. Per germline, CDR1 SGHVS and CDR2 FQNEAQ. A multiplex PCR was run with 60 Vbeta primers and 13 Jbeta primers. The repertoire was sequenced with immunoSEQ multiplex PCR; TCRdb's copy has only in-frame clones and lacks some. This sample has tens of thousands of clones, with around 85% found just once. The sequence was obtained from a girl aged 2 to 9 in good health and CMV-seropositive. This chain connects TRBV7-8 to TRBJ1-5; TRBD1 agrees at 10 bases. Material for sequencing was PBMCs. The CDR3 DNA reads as TGTGCCAGCAGCCGCCGTGTGGGGACAGGGGACTTAGGGGATCAGCCCCAGCATTTT. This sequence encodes CASSRRVGTGDLGDQPQHF.